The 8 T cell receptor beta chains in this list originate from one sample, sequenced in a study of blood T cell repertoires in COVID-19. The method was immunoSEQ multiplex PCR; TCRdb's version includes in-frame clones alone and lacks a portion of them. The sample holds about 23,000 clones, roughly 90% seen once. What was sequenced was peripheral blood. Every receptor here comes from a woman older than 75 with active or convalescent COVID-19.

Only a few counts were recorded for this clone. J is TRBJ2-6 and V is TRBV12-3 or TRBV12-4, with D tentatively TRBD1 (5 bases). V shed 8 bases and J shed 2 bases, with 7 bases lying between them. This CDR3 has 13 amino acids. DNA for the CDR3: TGTGCCAGCGTGGGGCCTGGGGCCAACGTCCTGACTTTC. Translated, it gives CASVGPGANVLTF.

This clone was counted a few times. CDR3 protein: CASSELANTEAFF. The CDR3 nucleotides are TGTGCCAGCAGTGAATTAGCGAACACTGAAGCTTTCTTT. The chain combines TRBV25-1 with TRBJ1-1, with D hard to call. V lost 1 base and J 1 base, leaving 4 bases between the germline ends. Germline V lookup: CDR1 MGHDK, CDR2 SYGVNS. The CDR3 runs to 13 residues.

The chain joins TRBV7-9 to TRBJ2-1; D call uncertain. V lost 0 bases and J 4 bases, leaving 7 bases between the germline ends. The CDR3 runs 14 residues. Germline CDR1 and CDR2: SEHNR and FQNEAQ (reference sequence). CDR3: CASSLASSYNEQFF. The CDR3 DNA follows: TGTGCCAGCAGCTTAGCTAGCAGTTACAATGAGCAGTTCTTC.

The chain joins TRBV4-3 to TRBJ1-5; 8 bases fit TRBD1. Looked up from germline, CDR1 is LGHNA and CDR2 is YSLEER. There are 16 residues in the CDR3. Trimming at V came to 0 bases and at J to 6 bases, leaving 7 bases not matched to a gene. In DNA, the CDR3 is TGCGCCAGCAGCCAAGATCCAGGGGGCGGGGGTCAGCCCCAGCATTTT. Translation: CASSQDPGGGGQPQHF.

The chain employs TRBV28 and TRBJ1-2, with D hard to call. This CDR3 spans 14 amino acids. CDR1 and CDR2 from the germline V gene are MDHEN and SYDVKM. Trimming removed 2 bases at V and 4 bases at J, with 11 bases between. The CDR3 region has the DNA TGTGCCAGCAGTTTACGACTGGAATCCTATGGCTACACCTTC. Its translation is CASSLRLESYGYTF.

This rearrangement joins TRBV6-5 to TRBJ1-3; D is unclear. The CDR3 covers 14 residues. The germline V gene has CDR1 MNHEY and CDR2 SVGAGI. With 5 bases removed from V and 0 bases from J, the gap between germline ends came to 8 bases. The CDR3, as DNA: TGTGCCAGCAGTCGGGATAACTCTGGAAACACCATATATTTT. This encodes CASSRDNSGNTIYF.

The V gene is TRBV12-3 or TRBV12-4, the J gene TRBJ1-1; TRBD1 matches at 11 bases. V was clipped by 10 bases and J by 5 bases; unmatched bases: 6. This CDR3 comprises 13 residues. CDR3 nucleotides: TGTGCCACCGGACAGGGGGCTTATACTGAAGCTTTCTTT. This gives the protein CATGQGAYTEAFF.

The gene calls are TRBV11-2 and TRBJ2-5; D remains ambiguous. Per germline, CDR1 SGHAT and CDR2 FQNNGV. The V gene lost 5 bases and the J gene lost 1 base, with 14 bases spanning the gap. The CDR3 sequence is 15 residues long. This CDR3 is CASSPLIAIQETQYF. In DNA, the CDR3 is TGTGCCAGCAGCCCCCTAATAGCTATCCAAGAGACCCAGTACTTC.